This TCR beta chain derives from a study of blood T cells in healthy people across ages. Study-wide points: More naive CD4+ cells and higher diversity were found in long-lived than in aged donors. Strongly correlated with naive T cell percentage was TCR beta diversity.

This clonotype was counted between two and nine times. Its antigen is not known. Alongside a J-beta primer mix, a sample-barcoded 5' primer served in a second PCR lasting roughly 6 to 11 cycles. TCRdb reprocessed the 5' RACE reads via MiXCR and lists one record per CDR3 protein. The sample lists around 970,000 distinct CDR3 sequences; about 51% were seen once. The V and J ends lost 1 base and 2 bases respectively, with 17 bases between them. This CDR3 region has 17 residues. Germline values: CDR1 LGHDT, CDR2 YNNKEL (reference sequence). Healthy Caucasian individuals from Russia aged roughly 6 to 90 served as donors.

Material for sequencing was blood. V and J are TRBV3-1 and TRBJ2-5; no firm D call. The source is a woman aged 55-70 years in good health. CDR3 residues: CASSQGRWSRRQETQYF. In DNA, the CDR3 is TGTGCCAGCAGCCAAGGAAGGTGGAGTCGACGGCAAGAGACCCAGTACTTC.